Presented here are 22 T cell receptor beta chains from one specimen sequenced in a study of blood T cell repertoires in COVID-19. TCRdb keeps only in-frame clones here, not all; method: immunoSEQ multiplex PCR. Of approximately 310,000 clones in the sample, around 85% were seen once. Sequenced sample: PBMCs or T cells enriched from blood (not recorded which). Source of these receptors: a woman in her 30s who had been exposed to COVID-19.

In this sample, this clone turned up a few times. The CDR3 here is CASRYRGLTGELFF. CDR3 in DNA: TGTGCCAGCAGGTACAGGGGGCTTACCGGGGAGCTGTTTTTT. The rearrangement links TRBV27 to TRBJ2-2, with 9 bases fitting TRBD1. After removal of 6 bases from V and 5 bases from J, the junction contained 4 bases not matched to a gene. The CDR3 totals 14 residues. Germline loops: CDR1 MNHEY, CDR2 SMNVEV (reference sequence).

The chain combines TRBV30 with TRBJ1-4; tentatively, D is TRBD1 (5 bases). The CDR3 is made up of 12 amino acids. Deletions cut 5 bases from V and 4 bases from J, with 8 bases between. Germline V CDR1 and CDR2: GTSNPN, SVGIG (reference sequence). As DNA, the CDR3 is TGTGCCTGGGACAGACATAATGAAAAACTGTTTTTT. It is translated as CAWDRHNEKLFF.

The chain is built from TRBV11-2 and TRBJ1-2; the match to TRBD1 covers 10 bases. The CDR3 is 13 residues long. J was trimmed by 8 bases and V by 6 bases; bases with no gene match: 6. Germline CDR1 reads SGHAT; CDR2 reads FQNNGV. The CDR3 DNA follows: TGTGCCAGCAGTTCCGGGACAGGGGAAGGCTACACCTTC. This gives the protein CASSSGTGEGYTF.

This clone is a singleton in its sample. The junction differs from germline at one of its ends, possibly a read error. This chain links TRBV2 with TRBJ2-3; 7 nucleotides agree with TRBD2. CDR1 SNHLY and CDR2 FYNNEI come from the germline V gene. The CDR3 totals 15 residues. This CDR3 is CASGINGGSTDTQYF. For the CDR3, the DNA is TGTGCCAGCGGGATAAATGGCGGGAGCACGGATACGCAGTATTTT.

This clone is a singleton in its sample. The chain uses TRBV30 and TRBJ1-4; 9 bases line up with TRBD1. Germline values: CDR1 GTSNPN, CDR2 SVGIG (reference sequence). The length of the CDR3 is 17 residues. With V trimmed by 0 bases and J by 2 bases, 7 bases remained unmatched. As DNA, the CDR3 is TGTGCCTGGAGTGTAAAAACAGGGGGCATGACTAATGAAAAACTGTTTTTT. Its translation: CAWSVKTGGMTNEKLFF.

The chain is built from TRBV5-8 and TRBJ1-6, with D tentatively TRBD1 (6 bases). CDR3 size: 14 residues. CDR1 SGHTS and CDR2 YDEGEE come from the germline V gene. Trimming cost V 2 bases and J 7 bases, with 10 bases left between them. CDR3 sequence (DNA): TGTGCCAGCAGCTTCAGGGGCCCCAATTCACCCCTCCACTTT. Its translation is CASSFRGPNSPLHF.

As DNA, the CDR3 is TGTGCCAGCAGCGTAGTTCCATCTGAGAATGAGCAGTTCTTC. It is translated as CASSVVPSENEQFF. V and J are TRBV9 and TRBJ2-1; D is uncertain. The V gene lost 0 bases and the J gene lost 7 bases, with 11 bases spanning the gap. This CDR3 is 14 amino acids long. Germline loops: CDR1 SGDLS, CDR2 YYNGEE. Complete variable domain (other parts from reference TRBV9 and TRBJ2-1): DSGVTQTPKHLITATGQRVTLRCSPRSGDLSVYWYQQSLDQGLQFLIQYYNGEERAKGNILERFSAQQFPDLHSELNLSSLELGDSALYFCASSVVPSENEQFFGPGTRLTVL.

V usage is TRBV28 and J usage is TRBJ2-7, with 10 bases lining up with TRBD1. Germline V lookup: CDR1 MDHEN, CDR2 SYDVKM. V dropped 3 bases and J dropped 3; count of bases not matched to a gene: 5. CDR3 length: 15 amino acids. CDR3 DNA: TGTGCCAGCAGTTTTCTAGGACAGGGGGTCTACGAGCAGTACTTC. Translating gives CASSFLGQGVYEQYF.

V usage is TRBV3-1 (or the pseudogene TRBV3-2) and J usage is TRBJ1-2; a weak D match, TRBD1 (5 bases). Trimming took 6 bases from V and 2 from J, leaving 10 bases between them. The CDR3 runs 13 residues. Germline CDR1 reads LGHDT; CDR2 reads YNNKEL (reference sequence). The CDR3 bases are TGTGCCAGCAGAGGACGGACAAACTATGGCTACACCTTC. This sequence encodes CASRGRTNYGYTF.

The chain is built from TRBV11-2 and TRBJ1-3, with a weak D call TRBD1 (6 bases). The CDR3 sequence is 16 residues long. Trimming stripped 5 bases from V and 0 bases from J, with 14 bases between. Germline V lookup: CDR1 SGHAT, CDR2 FQNNGV. The CDR3 loop is CASSTDRSSSGNTIYF. In DNA form, the CDR3 reads TGTGCCAGCAGCACTGACAGGTCCTCCTCTGGAAACACCATATATTTT.

The rearrangement links TRBV30 to TRBJ2-5; D is unresolved. Germline assignment: CDR1 GTSNPN and CDR2 SVGIG (reference sequence). CDR3 length equals 14 residues. V lost 1 base and J 5 bases, leaving 14 bases between the germline ends. The CDR3 DNA follows: TGTGCCTGGAGTGAACTAAGGATCTTCGAGACCCAGTACTTC. This codes for CAWSELRIFETQYF.

V gene TRBV6-5 combines with J gene TRBJ1-5; D might be TRBD1 (5 bases). V lost 2 bases and J lost 7, with 9 bases in between. The CDR3 consists of 13 residues. Germline V gene sequence: CDR1 MNHEY, CDR2 SVGAGI. CDR3 nucleotides: TGTGCCAGCAGTTACGCAGGGATGCAGCCCCAGCATTTT. Amino acids: CASSYAGMQPQHF.

This clone was counted at least ten times. The chain couples TRBV24-1 to TRBJ2-5; a possible D gene is TRBD1 (6 bases). V gave up 6 bases and J gave up 2 bases, with 18 bases separating them. The CDR3 loop spans 16 amino acids. Germline CDR1 reads KGHDR; CDR2 reads SFDVKD. Here the CDR3 DNA reads TGTGCCACCAGTTATCGGGGACACCAAGGGCAAGAGACCCAGTACTTC. Encoded protein: CATSYRGHQGQETQYF.

The count of this clone is one. The genes are TRBV24-1 and TRBJ2-7, with D perhaps TRBD1 (5 bases). CDR1 and CDR2 from the germline V gene are KGHDR and SFDVKD. This CDR3 has 11 residues. V lost 9 bases and J lost 5, with 10 bases in between. The CDR3 nucleotides are TGTGCCACCGCCGCAGGGCACGAGCAGTACTTC. Residues: CATAAGHEQYF.

The genes are TRBV3-1 (or the pseudogene TRBV3-2) and TRBJ1-1; D is unclear. The ends were cut back, 0 bases at V and 2 bases at J, with 7 bases in the middle. This CDR3 region has 14 residues. Germline values: CDR1 LGHDT, CDR2 YNNKEL (reference sequence). CDR3 nucleotide sequence: TGTGCCAGCAGCCAAGAGAGGCAAAACACTGAAGCTTTCTTT. Amino acid sequence: CASSQERQNTEAFF.

The genes are TRBV6-1 and TRBJ2-1; 8 bases match TRBD2. The CDR3 extends over 15 amino acids. Trimming removed 1 base from V and 5 bases from J; junction bases left unmatched: 4. Germline V gene lookup returns CDR1 MNHNS and CDR2 SASEGT. CDR3 region: CASSEGRGANNEQFF. The CDR3 nucleotides are TGTGCCAGCAGTGAAGGGCGGGGGGCAAACAATGAGCAGTTCTTC.

J is TRBJ2-2 and V is TRBV19; 9 bases fit TRBD2. The CDR3 sequence is 16 residues long. V trimming: 5 bases; J trimming: 1 base; junction bases outside the gene matches: 5. Looked up from germline, CDR1 is LNHDA and CDR2 is SQIVND (reference sequence). The CDR3 nucleotides are TGTGCCAGTAGTCCTCTAGCGGGATTGAACACCGGGGAGCTGTTTTTT. The encoded protein is CASSPLAGLNTGELFF.

The gene calls are TRBV5-1 and TRBJ1-1; possibly TRBD1 for D (6 bases). Germline values: CDR1 SGHRS, CDR2 YFSETQ. V lost 4 bases and J lost 0, with 10 bases in between. The CDR3 contains 14 residues. CDR3 residues: CASSADSMNTEAFF. The CDR3 DNA is TGCGCCAGCAGCGCGGACAGTATGAACACTGAAGCTTTCTTT.

The chain couples TRBV28 to TRBJ1-2; possibly TRBD1 for D (5 bases). The V end was cut by 2 bases, the J end by 5 bases, with 15 bases between. This CDR3 region has 15 residues. Germline-derived CDR1 and CDR2 are MDHEN and SYDVKM. CDR3 sequence reads: CASSLGGGEIYGYTF. The DNA of the CDR3 is TGTGCCAGCAGTTTAGGGGGGGGTGAAATTTATGGCTACACCTTC.

The rearrangement links TRBV28 to TRBJ1-4; 8 positions match TRBD1. V dropped 2 bases and J dropped 10; count of bases not matched to a gene: 9. This CDR3 is 15 amino acids long. The germline gives CDR1 MDHEN, CDR2 SYDVKM. The CDR3 sequence is CASSLTTGGTRKLFF. As DNA, the CDR3 is TGTGCCAGCAGTTTAACCACAGGGGGAACAAGAAAACTGTTTTTT.

This clone was detected once. The genes are TRBV28 and TRBJ2-3, with no clear D. V lost 3 bases to trimming and J lost 5 bases, with 3 bases between them. The germline CDR1 and CDR2 sequences are MDHEN and SYDVKM. CDR3 length: 11 residues. The chain's CDR3 is CASSFIDTQYF. In DNA, the CDR3 is TGTGCCAGCAGTTTTATAGATACGCAGTATTTT. The variable domain in full, completed from reference TRBV28 and TRBJ2-3, reads DVKVTQSSRYLVKRTGEKVFLECVQDMDHENMFWYRQDPGLGLRLIYFSYDVKMKEKGDIPEGYSVSREKKERFSLILESASTNQTSMYLCASSFIDTQYFGPGTRLTVL.

V is TRBV6-5 and J is TRBJ2-2; 7 bases agree with TRBD1. Germline CDR1 and CDR2: MNHEY and SVGAGI. The CDR3 covers 13 residues. After removal of 5 bases from V and 5 bases from J, the junction contained 2 bases not matched to a gene. The CDR3 loop reads CASSLQGTGELFF. DNA of the CDR3: TGTGCCAGCAGTCTACAGGGGACCGGGGAGCTGTTTTTT.